This is a list of T cell receptor beta chains from one sample in a study of blood T cell repertoires in COVID-19. The table came from immunoSEQ multiplex PCR; TCRdb's copy has only in-frame clones and leaves some out. The table has some 210,000 clones, roughly 81% seen once. Sequencing used peripheral blood. The origin of the receptors is a woman in her forties or fifties with active or convalescent COVID-19. The CDR3 runs from the conserved cysteine through the conserved F or W. The D gene is left open where the match is weak. Clone size is given for some rows only: seen once, a few or many times, or a class if the clone is expanded.

cdr3_nt,cdr3_aa,clone_size,j_call,d_call,v_call
TGTGCCAGCAGTTTTGGGCAGATCTACGAGCAGTACTTC,CASSFGQIYEQYF,.,TRBJ2-7,.,TRBV27
TGTGCCAGCCTCGGGGGGGCCGACAATGAGCAGTTCTTC,CASLGGADNEQFF,.,TRBJ2-1,TRBD2,TRBV28
TGTGCCAGCAGCCTGACGGGAACCACTGGCTACACCTTC,CASSLTGTTGYTF,.,TRBJ1-2,.,TRBV12-3/TRBV12-4
TGTGCCAGCAGGGGACAGGGGGCCGGGGCCAACGTCCTGACTTTC,CASRGQGAGANVLTF,.,TRBJ2-6,TRBD1,TRBV28
TGTGCCAGCAGCCGGGGCGGGGACCGCGAGACCCAGTACTTC,CASSRGGDRETQYF,.,TRBJ2-5,.,TRBV5-4
TGTGCCAGCAGTTACTCTGGACAGGGGAATTCACCCCTCCACTTT,CASSYSGQGNSPLHF,.,TRBJ1-6,TRBD1,TRBV6-5
TGCGCCAGCAGCCAAGCCCCCCTAGCTTGGGCAGATACGCAGTATTTT,CASSQAPLAWADTQYF,.,TRBJ2-3,.,TRBV4-1
TGTGCCAGCAAAGGGACAGGGGCTTATAGTTCACCCCTCCACTTT,CASKGTGAYSSPLHF,.,TRBJ1-6,TRBD1,TRBV6-5
TGTGCCAGCAGTTGGGGCCCCCGTACCTACGAGCAGTACTTC,CASSWGPRTYEQYF,.,TRBJ2-7,.,TRBV27
TGCGCCAGCAGCTCAGGGACATTGTGGGAGACCCAGTACTTC,CASSSGTLWETQYF,.,TRBJ2-5,.,TRBV5-1
TGTGCCAGAAGCCCCGGGACTAGCGGGAGGTCGAAGACCCAGTACTTC,CARSPGTSGRSKTQYF,once,TRBJ2-5,TRBD2,TRBV5-3
TGTGCCAGCAGTGAATTGAGGGCCGCTGGCTACACCTTC,CASSELRAAGYTF,.,TRBJ1-2,.,TRBV2
TGCAGCGTTGCAGGGACAGACCCCTTCTATGGCTACACCTTC,CSVAGTDPFYGYTF,.,TRBJ1-2,TRBD1,TRBV29-1
TGTGCCAGCATTCAGGGGGCTAACACTGAAGCTTTCTTT,CASIQGANTEAFF,.,TRBJ1-1,TRBD1,TRBV2
TGCGCCAGCAGCGTGTTCGGCGGGACAGGGGTTATTGAAGCTTTCTTT,CASSVFGGTGVIEAFF,few,TRBJ1-1,TRBD1,TRBV5-1
TGCGCCAGCAGTGAGTGGACAGGGGAAGGCTACGAGCAGTACTTC,CASSEWTGEGYEQYF,.,TRBJ2-7,TRBD1,TRBV10-1
TGTGCCAGCAGCCCGCGGGGCCCTAACTATGGCTACACCTTC,CASSPRGPNYGYTF,.,TRBJ1-2,.,TRBV7-2
TGTGCCATCAGAGGGGACAGAACCTACGAGCAGTACTTC,CAIRGDRTYEQYF,.,TRBJ2-7,TRBD1,TRBV10-3
TGTGCCAGCAGCCTCGACCGGGAGAAGACCCAGTACTTC,CASSLDREKTQYF,.,TRBJ2-5,.,TRBV6-5
TGTGCCAGCAGCCAACAGGGCACTGGAAACACCATATATTTT,CASSQQGTGNTIYF,.,TRBJ1-3,.,TRBV3-1/TRBV3-2
TGTGCCAGCTCACCACCAAACCCCCGGGTTCAGTACTTC,CASSPPNPRVQYF,once,TRBJ2-4,.,TRBV18
TGTGCCAGTAGTGCCACGGGACAGGGCTATGGCTACACCTTC,CASSATGQGYGYTF,.,TRBJ1-2,TRBD1,TRBV19
TGTGCCAGCAGCCTCGGGACTCCCGGGACCCAGTACTTC,CASSLGTPGTQYF,.,TRBJ2-5,.,TRBV11-2
TGTGCCAGCAGCCAACATCCCAAGGGGCGAGGAACTGAAGCTTTCTTT,CASSQHPKGRGTEAFF,.,TRBJ1-1,.,TRBV14
TGTGCCATCAGTGTAGGGCAGGGGGCTGGTCCGGACACTGAAGCTTTCTTT,CAISVGQGAGPDTEAFF,.,TRBJ1-1,TRBD1,TRBV10-3
TGTGCCAGCAGTACATCCGGGGAAAACATTCAGTACTTC,CASSTSGENIQYF,.,TRBJ2-4,.,TRBV6-5
TGTGCCAGCATCCCACGTCAGGGGCAGCCCCAGCATTTT,CASIPRQGQPQHF,.,TRBJ1-5,.,TRBV7-3
TGTGCCAGCAGGCCCGACAGCCCTAACTATGGCTACACCTTC,CASRPDSPNYGYTF,once,TRBJ1-2,.,TRBV28
TGTGCCATCAAGGGGACTAGCGGGCTTTCGGACCTGACTTTC,CAIKGTSGLSDLTF,.,TRBJ2-6,TRBD2,TRBV10-3
TGCGCCAGCAGCTTGGGCAGGGCTGGAAACACCATATATTTT,CASSLGRAGNTIYF,.,TRBJ1-3,.,TRBV5-1
TGTGCCAGCAGCCAAGGCGGACAGGGACGTGGCTACACCTTC,CASSQGGQGRGYTF,once,TRBJ1-2,TRBD1,TRBV3-1/TRBV3-2
TGTGCCAGCAGCTCCCACAGCGGCAATGAGCAGTTCTTC,CASSSHSGNEQFF,.,TRBJ2-1,.,TRBV5-4
TGTGCCAGCATCCAACCTCCGGGAGACGAGCAGTACTTC,CASIQPPGDEQYF,.,TRBJ2-7,.,TRBV28
TGTGCCAGCAGCCGCGGGACAGACCTTTCACCCCTCCACTTT,CASSRGTDLSPLHF,.,TRBJ1-6,TRBD1,TRBV5-4
TGCGCCAGCAGCTTGTCGGGGGGACTAGTAGCTAACTATGGCTACACCTTC,CASSLSGGLVANYGYTF,.,TRBJ1-2,.,TRBV5-1
TGTGCCAGCAGCGACCCGACTAGCGCGATCACAGATACGCAGTATTTT,CASSDPTSAITDTQYF,.,TRBJ2-3,TRBD2,TRBV9
TGTGCCAGCAACGAGGGGAGGAAGGGTGACTATGGCTACACCTTC,CASNEGRKGDYGYTF,.,TRBJ1-2,.,TRBV28
TGCAGCCTTAAAGGACAGGGCACTGAAGCTTTCTTT,CSLKGQGTEAFF,few,TRBJ1-1,TRBD1,TRBV29-1
TGCGCCACCAGGACAGGGGGATATAGCAATCAGCCCCAGCATTTT,CATRTGGYSNQPQHF,.,TRBJ1-5,TRBD1,TRBV10-2
TGCGCCAGCAGCCGGACTAGCGGGAGTTCGGAAGATACGCAGTATTTT,CASSRTSGSSEDTQYF,.,TRBJ2-3,TRBD2,TRBV5-1
TGTGCCAGCAGCTTGTTAGCGGGGGGGCCCAATGAGCAGTTCTTC,CASSLLAGGPNEQFF,few,TRBJ2-1,TRBD2,TRBV11-3
TGCGCCAGCAGCTTGGCACGTATCGGGGACTACAATGAGCAGTTCTTC,CASSLARIGDYNEQFF,.,TRBJ2-1,.,TRBV5-1
TGTGCCAGTAGTATTGATGAGGGAATGAGTTCACCCCTCCACTTT,CASSIDEGMSSPLHF,.,TRBJ1-6,.,TRBV19